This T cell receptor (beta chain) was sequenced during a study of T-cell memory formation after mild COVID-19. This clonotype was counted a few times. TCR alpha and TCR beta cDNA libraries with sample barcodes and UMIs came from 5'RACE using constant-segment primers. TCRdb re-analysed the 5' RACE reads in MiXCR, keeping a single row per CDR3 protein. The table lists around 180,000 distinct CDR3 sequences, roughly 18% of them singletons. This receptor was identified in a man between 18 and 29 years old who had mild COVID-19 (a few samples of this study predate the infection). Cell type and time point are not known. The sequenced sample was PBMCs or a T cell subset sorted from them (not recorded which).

The CDR3 protein is CASSFSLSSGFDTQYF. In nucleotides, the CDR3 is TGTGCCAGCAGCTTTAGTCTGTCCTCCGGTTTCGATACGCAGTATTTT. The V call is TRBV7-9, the J call TRBJ2-3; D is unclear. This CDR3 comprises 16 residues. Looked up from germline, CDR1 is SEHNR and CDR2 is FQNEAQ (reference sequence). Trimming shortened V by 3 bases and J by 6 bases, and 19 bases separated the two germline ends.